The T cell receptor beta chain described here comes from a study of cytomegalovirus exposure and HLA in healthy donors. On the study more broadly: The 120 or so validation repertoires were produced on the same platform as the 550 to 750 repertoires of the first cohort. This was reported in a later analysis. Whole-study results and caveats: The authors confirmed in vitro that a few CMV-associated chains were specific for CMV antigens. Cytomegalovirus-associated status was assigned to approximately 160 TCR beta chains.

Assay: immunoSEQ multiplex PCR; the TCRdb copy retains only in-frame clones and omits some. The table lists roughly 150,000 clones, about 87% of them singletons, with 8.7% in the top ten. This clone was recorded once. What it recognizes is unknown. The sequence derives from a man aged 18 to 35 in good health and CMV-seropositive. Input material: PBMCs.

CDR3 in amino acids: CASSLASSGRSQYF. The CDR3 DNA reads TGTGCCAGCAGCTTAGCATCTAGCGGGAGGTCGCAGTATTTT. This chain links TRBV13 with TRBJ2-3, with 11 bases that match TRBD2. Germline CDR1 reads PRHDT; CDR2 reads FYEKMQ (reference sequence). Trimming at V came to 1 base and at J to 10 bases, leaving 4 bases not matched to a gene. The CDR3 is 14 residues long.